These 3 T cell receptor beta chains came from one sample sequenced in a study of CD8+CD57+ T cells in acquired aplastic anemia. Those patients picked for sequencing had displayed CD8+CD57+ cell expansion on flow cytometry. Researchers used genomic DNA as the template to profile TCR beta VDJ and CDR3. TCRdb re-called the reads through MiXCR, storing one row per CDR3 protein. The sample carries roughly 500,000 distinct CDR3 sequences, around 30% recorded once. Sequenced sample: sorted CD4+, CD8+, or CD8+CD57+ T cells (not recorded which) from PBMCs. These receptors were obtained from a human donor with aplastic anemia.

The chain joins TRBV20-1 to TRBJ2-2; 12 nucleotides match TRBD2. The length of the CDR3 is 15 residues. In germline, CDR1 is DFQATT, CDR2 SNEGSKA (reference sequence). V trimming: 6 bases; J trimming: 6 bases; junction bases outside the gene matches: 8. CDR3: CSAGRSSGRAGELFF. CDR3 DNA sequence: TGCAGTGCCGGACGCTCTAGCGGGAGGGCCGGGGAGCTGTTTTTT.

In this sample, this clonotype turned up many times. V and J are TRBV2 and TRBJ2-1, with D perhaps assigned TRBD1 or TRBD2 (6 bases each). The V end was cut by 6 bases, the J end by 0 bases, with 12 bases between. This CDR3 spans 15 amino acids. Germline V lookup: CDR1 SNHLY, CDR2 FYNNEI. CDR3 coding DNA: TGTGCCAGCAGCGCTAGGGGGGCCTCCTACAATGAGCAGTTCTTC. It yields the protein CASSARGASYNEQFF.

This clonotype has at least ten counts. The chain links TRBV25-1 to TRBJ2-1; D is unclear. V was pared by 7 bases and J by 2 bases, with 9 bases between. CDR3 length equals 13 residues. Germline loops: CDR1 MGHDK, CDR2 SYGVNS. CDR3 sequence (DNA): TGTGCCAGCAACTCTAATACCTACAATGAGCAGTTCTTC. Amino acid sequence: CASNSNTYNEQFF.